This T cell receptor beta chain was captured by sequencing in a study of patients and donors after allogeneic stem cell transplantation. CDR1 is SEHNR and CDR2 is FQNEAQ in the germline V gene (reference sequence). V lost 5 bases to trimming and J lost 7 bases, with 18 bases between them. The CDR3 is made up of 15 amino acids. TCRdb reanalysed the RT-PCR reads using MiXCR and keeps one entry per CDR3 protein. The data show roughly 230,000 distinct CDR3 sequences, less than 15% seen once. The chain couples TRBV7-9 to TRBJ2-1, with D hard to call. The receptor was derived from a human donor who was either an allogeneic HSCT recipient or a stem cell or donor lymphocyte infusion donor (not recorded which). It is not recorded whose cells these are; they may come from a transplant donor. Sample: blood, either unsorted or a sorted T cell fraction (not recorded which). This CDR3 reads CASSQGVFPENEQFF. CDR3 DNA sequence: TGTGCCAGCAGCCAAGGAGTTTTCCCAGAAAATGAGCAGTTCTTC.